A selection of T cell receptor beta chains follows, all from one sample in a study of CD8+ T cells in alopecia areata. Profiling relied on immunoSEQ multiplex PCR, and the TCRdb table lists in-frame clones only, not all of them. The sample has roughly 250,000 clones; under 70% are singletons. The sample consisted of CD4+ T cells sorted from blood, taken at week 0. These receptors came from a human donor with alopecia areata. The CDR3 runs from the conserved cysteine through the conserved F or W. Fields, in order: clone size, J gene, V gene, CDR3 protein. Clone size is given for some rows only: seen once, a few or many times, or a class if the clone is expanded.

NA TRBJ2-1 TRBV4-1 CASSQPYNEQFF
NA TRBJ2-1 TRBV19 CASSRTSGGAYNEQFF
NA TRBJ2-3 TRBV28 CASSGAGLTSDTQYF
few TRBJ1-1 TRBV18 CASSPLDSLNTEAFF
once TRBJ2-7 TRBV4-3 CASSQAFGYEQYF
NA TRBJ2-5 TRBV30 CAWSSTNYPSLQETQYF
NA TRBJ2-3 TRBV5-1 CASSSPGAGTDTQYF
NA TRBJ2-7 TRBV2 CASMAISSYEQYF
NA TRBJ2-3 TRBV9 CASSASGLEIRTDTQYF
few TRBJ1-2 TRBV25-1 CASSEYISEGPDGYTF
once TRBJ2-3 TRBV29-1 CSVEVLAGGTDTQYF
few TRBJ1-4 TRBV7-9 CASNGGPGNEKLFF
NA TRBJ2-7 TRBV5-1 CASSHGTSGRYEQYF
NA TRBJ1-5 TRBV7-2 CASSLETGGNQPQHF
few TRBJ2-5 TRBV15 CATSRRKETQYF
NA TRBJ1-2 TRBV15 CATSRDSEDGYTF
NA TRBJ2-3 TRBV7-2 CASSEGLAGVDTQYF
NA TRBJ2-3 TRBV5-1 CASSLVPLRTDTQYF
NA TRBJ2-5 TRBV20-1 CSAWGETQYF
NA TRBJ2-6 TRBV10-2 CASAGVGANVLTF
once TRBJ1-1 TRBV29-1 CSVVRQGHTEAFF
NA TRBJ1-2 TRBV18 CASSPLPGGVNGYTF
NA TRBJ2-6 TRBV23-1 CASSPPRCYSSGANVLTF